These T cell receptor beta chains were read from a single sample in a study of immune characterization of retroperitoneal liposarcoma. TCRdb re-called the PCR reads with MiXCR, one entry per CDR3 protein. Counted here are approximately 9,300 distinct CDR3 sequences, around a quarter occurring once; the ten biggest clones make up roughly 20%. The sequenced sample consisted of blood. These receptor sequences come from a male donor with retroperitoneal liposarcoma. The CDR3 runs from the conserved cysteine through the conserved F or W. The D gene is left open where the match is weak. Expanded clones are given a class, and other clones once, few, many or no size at all.

>-|TRBJ2-2|11|-|TRBV12-3/TRBV12-4
CASSATRELFF
TGTGCCAGCAGTGCAACCCGGGAGCTGTTTTTT
>medium-sized|TRBJ2-1|11|-|TRBV10-2
CASSEDREEFF
TGCGCCAGCAGTGAGGACAGGGAGGAGTTCTTC
>few|TRBJ2-3|21|TRBD2|TRBV24-1
CATSDSMGAFHASGRPDTQYF
TGTGCCACCAGTGATTCGATGGGGGCTTTCCACGCTAGCGGGAGGCCAGATACGCAGTATTTT
>many|TRBJ2-1|16|-|TRBV7-2
CASSLFGVRGENEQFF
TGTGCCAGCAGCTTATTCGGGGTCAGGGGGGAGAATGAGCAGTTCTTC
>once|TRBJ2-5|15|TRBD2|TRBV7-6
CASSLSGRTQETQYF
TGTGCCAGCAGCTTAAGCGGGAGGACCCAAGAGACCCAGTACTTC
>many|TRBJ2-1|17|TRBD2|TRBV7-3
CASSLTLRGGGYNEQFF
TGTGCCAGCAGCTTAACATTGCGGGGGGGGGGGTACAATGAGCAGTTCTTC
>few|TRBJ1-2|14|-|TRBV4-1
CASSHPDSNYGYTF
TGCGCCAGCAGCCACCCGGACAGTAACTATGGCTACACCTTC
>-|TRBJ2-5|13|-|TRBV6-6
CASKRGAGETQYF
TGTGCCAGCAAACGTGGGGCGGGGGAGACCCAGTACTTC
>many|TRBJ1-2|13|-|TRBV6-4
CASSSLPGTANTF
TGTGCCAGCAGTTCCTTACCCGGGACGGCAAACACCTTC
>-|TRBJ2-1|18|TRBD2|TRBV3-1
CASSQAAGLAGNYNEQFF
TGTGCCAGCAGCCAAGCCGCGGGACTAGCGGGAAACTACAATGAGCAGTTCTTC
>-|TRBJ1-1|13|-|TRBV6-5
CASSLGLNTEAFF
TGTGCCAGCAGCCTCGGATTGAACACTGAAGCTTTCTTT
>-|TRBJ1-4|15|TRBD1|TRBV12-3/TRBV12-4
CASSPGQGAYEKLFF
TGTGCCAGCAGTCCTGGACAGGGGGCCTATGAAAAACTGTTTTTT
>once|TRBJ1-2|14|TRBD1|TRBV6-5
CASKEPGGRGGYTF
TGTGCCAGCAAGGAGCCAGGGGGCAGAGGTGGCTACACCTTC
>few|TRBJ2-5|13|-|TRBV7-6
CASSPTSTETQYF
TGTGCCAGCAGTCCAACTAGCACCGAGACCCAGTACTTC
>many|TRBJ1-1|13|-|TRBV12-3/TRBV12-4
CASSSRVNTEAFF
TGTGCCAGCAGTTCGAGAGTGAACACTGAAGCTTTCTTT
>medium-sized|TRBJ2-5|14|-|TRBV25-1
CASSESGRPETQYF
TGTGCCAGCAGTGAATCTGGCAGGCCAGAGACCCAGTACTTC
>-|TRBJ1-4|14|TRBD1|TRBV18
CASSVNRGNEKLFF
TGTGCCAGCTCGGTCAACAGGGGAAATGAAAAACTGTTTTTT
>few|TRBJ2-1|12|-|TRBV10-1
CASSEEGPEQFF
TGCGCCAGCAGTGAAGAGGGGCCAGAGCAGTTCTTC
>few|TRBJ2-1|14|TRBD1|TRBV28
CASSYWTGGNEQFF
TGTGCCAGCAGTTATTGGACAGGGGGCAATGAGCAGTTCTTC
>-|TRBJ2-3|15|TRBD2|TRBV4-3
CASSQAGGQADTQYF
TGCGCCAGCAGCCAGGCGGGGGGGCAAGCAGATACGCAGTATTTT
>medium-sized|TRBJ2-1|15|TRBD1|TRBV6-1
CASSEATGGYNEQFF
TGTGCCAGCAGTGAAGCGACAGGGGGCTACAATGAGCAGTTCTTC
>-|TRBJ1-5|13|-|TRBV12-3/TRBV12-4
CASSPRVRGPQHF
TGTGCCAGCAGCCCTAGGGTCCGGGGCCCCCAGCATTTT
>-|TRBJ2-3|15|TRBD1|TRBV6-2/TRBV6-3
CASSSGQGITDTQYF
TGTGCCAGCAGTTCGGGACAGGGGATTACAGATACGCAGTATTTT
>-|TRBJ1-5|14|TRBD1|TRBV27
CASSQNRGDQPQHF
TGTGCCAGCAGTCAAAACAGGGGAGACCAGCCCCAGCATTTT
>medium-sized|TRBJ1-5|15|-|TRBV27
CASSAVRDAHQPQHF
TGTGCCAGCAGTGCCGTCAGGGACGCCCACCAGCCCCAGCATTTT
>-|TRBJ2-2|16|-|TRBV5-1
CASTQNLPGVTGELFF
TGCGCCAGCACCCAGAACTTACCAGGGGTTACCGGGGAGCTGTTTTTT
>-|TRBJ2-3|15|TRBD2|TRBV29-1
CSVHDLAGGPDTQYF
TGCAGCGTCCATGATCTAGCGGGGGGGCCAGATACGCAGTATTTT
>medium-sized|TRBJ2-7|15|TRBD1|TRBV6-1
CASSERGTGYHEQYF
TGTGCCAGCAGTGAACGCGGGACAGGGTACCACGAGCAGTACTTC
>-|TRBJ2-1|13|-|TRBV3-1
CASSPGADNEQFF
TGTGCCAGCAGCCCGGGGGCGGACAATGAGCAGTTCTTC
>many|TRBJ1-1|18|-|TRBV27
CASSLSGGQSIGRSEAFF
TGTGCCAGCAGTTTATCTGGGGGGCAGTCAATTGGTAGATCTGAAGCTTTCTTT
>-|TRBJ1-3|21|TRBD1|TRBV6-1
CASSEIWAGGKLFSSGNTIYF
TGTGCCAGCAGTGAAATCTGGGCAGGGGGCAAATTATTCAGCTCTGGAAACACCATATATTTT
>many|TRBJ1-1|12|-|TRBV6-1
CASRTGGTEAFF
TGTGCCAGCAGAACCGGGGGCACTGAAGCTTTCTTT
>medium-sized|TRBJ2-2|17|TRBD2|TRBV5-6
CASSFSGLAGGTGELFF
TGTGCCAGCAGCTTTTCGGGACTAGCGGGGGGCACCGGGGAGCTGTTTTTT
>-|TRBJ2-1|12|-|TRBV7-6
CASSLGGDDEFF
TGTGCCAGCAGCTTAGGAGGCGACGACGAGTTCTTC
>medium-sized|TRBJ1-2|15|TRBD1|TRBV6-1
CASSPTQGADYGYTF
TGTGCCAGCAGTCCCACACAGGGGGCAGACTATGGCTACACCTTC
>-|TRBJ1-2|13|-|TRBV14
CASSPPDSIGYTF
TGTGCCAGCAGCCCACCTGACAGCATTGGCTACACCTTC
>medium-sized|TRBJ2-7|13|-|TRBV6-1
CASRRGRVHEQYF
TGTGCCAGCCGCAGGGGCAGGGTCCACGAGCAGTACTTC
>medium-sized|TRBJ2-5|14|-|TRBV6-1
CASSGTRQYNEQYF
TGTGCCAGCTCCGGGACCCGACAGTACAATGAGCAGTACTTC
>medium-sized|TRBJ2-4|15|TRBD2|TRBV6-1
CASSRGESAKNIQYF
TGTGCCAGCAGTCGGGGGGAATCCGCCAAAAACATTCAGTACTTC
>-|TRBJ2-5|15|-|TRBV27
CASSFSSGRDETQYF
TGTGCCAGCAGTTTTAGTTCTGGCAGGGACGAGACCCAGTACTTC
>-|TRBJ2-5|12|-|TRBV10-1
CASSDYRETQYF
TGCGCCAGCAGTGACTACCGGGAGACCCAGTACTTC
>-|TRBJ1-2|15|-|TRBV4-1
CASSQVGGGFYGYTF
TGCGCCAGCAGCCAAGTCGGAGGCGGGTTCTATGGCTACACCTTC
>few|TRBJ1-3|15|-|TRBV7-6
CASSLKTEAGNTIYF
TGTGCCAGCAGCTTAAAGACTGAGGCTGGAAACACCATATATTTT
>-|TRBJ2-5|16|-|TRBV27
CASSLAPGTFQETQYF
TGTGCCAGCAGTTTAGCCCCAGGGACGTTCCAAGAGACCCAGTACTTC
>few|TRBJ2-1|16|TRBD2|TRBV5-1
CASSPNSGGLYNEQFF
TGCGCCAGCAGCCCGAACTCGGGGGGGCTCTACAATGAGCAGTTCTTC
>many|TRBJ1-1|14|TRBD1|TRBV6-1
CASSERRQGAEAFF
TGTGCCAGCAGTGAACGGCGACAGGGGGCAGAAGCTTTCTTT
>-|TRBJ1-5|17|TRBD1|TRBV7-8
CASSSPGQGGRNQPQHF
TGTGCCAGCAGCTCACCGGGACAGGGAGGTCGGAATCAGCCCCAGCATTTT
>many|TRBJ2-1|12|-|TRBV10-2
CASRGDRYEQFF
TGCGCCAGCAGGGGCGACCGATACGAGCAGTTCTTC
>-|TRBJ2-2|14|-|TRBV6-6
CASRETANTGELFF
TGTGCCAGCAGGGAAACGGCGAACACCGGGGAGCTGTTTTTT
>-|TRBJ2-5|15|-|TRBV12-3/TRBV12-4
CASSSGSTMLETQYF
TGTGCCAGCAGTTCTGGTTCCACCATGTTAGAGACCCAGTACTTC
>-|TRBJ2-1|13|-|TRBV11-3
CASSPGERETQFF
TGTGCCAGCAGCCCAGGGGAGAGGGAGACCCAGTTCTTC
>few|TRBJ1-5|16|-|TRBV6-1
CASRHNEQGIEQPQHF
TGTGCCAGCAGGCACAACGAACAGGGAATTGAGCAGCCCCAGCATTTT
>medium-sized|TRBJ2-3|12|-|TRBV7-6
CASSSRPDTQYF
TGTGCCAGCAGCTCACGGCCAGATACGCAGTATTTT
>-|TRBJ2-3|14|TRBD2|TRBV12-3/TRBV12-4
CASRLAGVTDTQYF
TGTGCCAGCCGACTAGCGGGAGTTACAGATACGCAGTATTTT
>-|TRBJ1-5|14|TRBD1|TRBV27
CASSFTGGNQPQHF
TGTGCCAGCAGTTTTACAGGGGGCAATCAGCCCCAGCATTTT
>-|TRBJ2-5|15|TRBD2|TRBV6-1
CASRETAGARKTQYF
TGTGCCAGCAGGGAAACAGCGGGAGCGCGGAAGACCCAGTACTTC
>-|TRBJ2-1|13|-|TRBV7-2
CASSLAPRDEQFF
TGTGCCAGCAGCTTAGCCCCCAGGGATGAGCAGTTCTTC
>many|TRBJ2-1|16|TRBD2|TRBV6-5
CASSYSVAGGYNEQFF
TGTGCCAGCAGTTACTCGGTAGCGGGGGGGTACAATGAGCAGTTCTTC